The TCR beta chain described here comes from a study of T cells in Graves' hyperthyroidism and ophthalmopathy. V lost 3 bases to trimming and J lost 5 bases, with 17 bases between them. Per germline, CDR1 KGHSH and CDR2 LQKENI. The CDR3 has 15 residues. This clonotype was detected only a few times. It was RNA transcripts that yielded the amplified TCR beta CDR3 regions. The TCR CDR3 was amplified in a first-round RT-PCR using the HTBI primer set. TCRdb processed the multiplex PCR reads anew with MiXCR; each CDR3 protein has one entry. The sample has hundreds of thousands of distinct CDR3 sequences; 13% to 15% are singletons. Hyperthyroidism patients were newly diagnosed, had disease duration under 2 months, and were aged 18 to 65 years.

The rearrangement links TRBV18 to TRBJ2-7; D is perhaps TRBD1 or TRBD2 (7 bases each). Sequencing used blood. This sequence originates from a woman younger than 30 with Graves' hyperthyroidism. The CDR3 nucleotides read TGTGCCAGCTCACCGCCGGGGTCAGGGGGGGACGAGCAGTACTTC. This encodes CASSPPGSGGDEQYF.